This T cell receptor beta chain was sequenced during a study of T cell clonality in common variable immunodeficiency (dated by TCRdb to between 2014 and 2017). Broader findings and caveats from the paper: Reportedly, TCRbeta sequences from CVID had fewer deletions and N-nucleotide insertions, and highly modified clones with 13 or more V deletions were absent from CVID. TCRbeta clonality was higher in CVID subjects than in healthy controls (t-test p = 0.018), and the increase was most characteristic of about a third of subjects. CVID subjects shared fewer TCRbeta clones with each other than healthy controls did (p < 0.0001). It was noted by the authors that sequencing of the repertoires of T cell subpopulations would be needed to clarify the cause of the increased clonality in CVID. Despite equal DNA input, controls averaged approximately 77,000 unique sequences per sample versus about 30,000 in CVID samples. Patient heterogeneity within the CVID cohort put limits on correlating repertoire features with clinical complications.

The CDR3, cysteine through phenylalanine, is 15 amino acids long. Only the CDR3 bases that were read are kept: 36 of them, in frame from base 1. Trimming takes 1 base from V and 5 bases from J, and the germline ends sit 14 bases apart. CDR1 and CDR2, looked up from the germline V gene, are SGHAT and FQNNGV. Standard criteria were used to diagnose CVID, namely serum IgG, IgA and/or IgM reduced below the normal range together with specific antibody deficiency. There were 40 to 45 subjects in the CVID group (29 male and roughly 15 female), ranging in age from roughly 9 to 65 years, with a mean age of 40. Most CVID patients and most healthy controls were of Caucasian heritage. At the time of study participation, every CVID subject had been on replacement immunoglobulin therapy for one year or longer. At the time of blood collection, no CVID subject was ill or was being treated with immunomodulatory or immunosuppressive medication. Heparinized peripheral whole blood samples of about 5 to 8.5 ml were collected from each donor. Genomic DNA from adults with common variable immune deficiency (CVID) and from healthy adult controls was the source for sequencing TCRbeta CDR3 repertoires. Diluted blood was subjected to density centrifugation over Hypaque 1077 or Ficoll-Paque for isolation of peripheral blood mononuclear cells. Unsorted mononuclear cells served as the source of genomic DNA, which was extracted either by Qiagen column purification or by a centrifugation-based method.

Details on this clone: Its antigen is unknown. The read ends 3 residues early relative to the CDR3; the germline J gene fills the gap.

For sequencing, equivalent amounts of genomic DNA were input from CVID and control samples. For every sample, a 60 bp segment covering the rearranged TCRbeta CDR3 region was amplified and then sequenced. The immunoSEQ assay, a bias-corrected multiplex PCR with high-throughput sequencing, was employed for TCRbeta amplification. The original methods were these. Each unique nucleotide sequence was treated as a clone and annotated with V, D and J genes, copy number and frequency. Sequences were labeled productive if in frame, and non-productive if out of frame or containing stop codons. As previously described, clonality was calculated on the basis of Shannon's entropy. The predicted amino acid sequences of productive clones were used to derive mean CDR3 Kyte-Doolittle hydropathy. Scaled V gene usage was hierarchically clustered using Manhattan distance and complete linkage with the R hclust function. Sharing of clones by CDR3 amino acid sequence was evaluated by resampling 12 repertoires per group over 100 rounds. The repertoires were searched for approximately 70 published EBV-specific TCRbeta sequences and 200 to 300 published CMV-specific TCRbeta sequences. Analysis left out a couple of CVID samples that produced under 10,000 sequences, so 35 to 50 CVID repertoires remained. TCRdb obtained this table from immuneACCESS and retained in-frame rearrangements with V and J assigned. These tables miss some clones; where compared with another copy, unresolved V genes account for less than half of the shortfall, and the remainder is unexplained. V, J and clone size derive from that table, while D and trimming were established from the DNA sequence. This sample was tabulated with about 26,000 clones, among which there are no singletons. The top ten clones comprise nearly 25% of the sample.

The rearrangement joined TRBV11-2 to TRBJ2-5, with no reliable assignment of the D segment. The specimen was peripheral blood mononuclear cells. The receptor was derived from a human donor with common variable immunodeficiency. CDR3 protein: CASSLGSREYETQYF. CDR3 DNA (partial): TGTGCCAGCAGCTTAGGATCTAGAGAGTATGAGACC.